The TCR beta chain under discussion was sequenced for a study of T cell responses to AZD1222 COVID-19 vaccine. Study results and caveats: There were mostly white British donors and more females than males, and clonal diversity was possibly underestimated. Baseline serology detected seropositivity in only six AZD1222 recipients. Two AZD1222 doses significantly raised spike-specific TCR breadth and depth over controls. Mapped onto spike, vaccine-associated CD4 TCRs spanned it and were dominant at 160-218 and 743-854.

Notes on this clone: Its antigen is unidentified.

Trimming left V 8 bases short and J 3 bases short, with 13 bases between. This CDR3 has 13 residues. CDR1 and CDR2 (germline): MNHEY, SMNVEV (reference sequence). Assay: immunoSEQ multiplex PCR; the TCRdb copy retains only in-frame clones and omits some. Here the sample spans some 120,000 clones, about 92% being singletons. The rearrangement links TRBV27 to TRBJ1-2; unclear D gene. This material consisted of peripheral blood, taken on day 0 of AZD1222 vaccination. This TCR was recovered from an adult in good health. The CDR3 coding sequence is TGTGCCAGCGGGTTAGAGATTGACTATGGCTACACCTTC. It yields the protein CASGLEIDYGYTF.